This is a list of T cell receptor beta chains from one sample in a study of T cells after yellow fever vaccination. One entry per CDR3 protein results from TCRdb running MiXCR on the 5' RACE reads. The sample yields more than 9,000 distinct CDR3 sequences, under 5.5% seen once. The starting material was PBMCs, either bulk or a sorted T-cell subset (CD4+, CD8+, memory, or dextramer-sorted; not recorded which), obtained roughly 15 days after the first yellow fever vaccination. The receptors shown here come from a man between 18 and 35 years old who received the YFV17D yellow fever vaccine. Both conserved end residues are part of each CDR3. The D gene is left open where the match is weak. The size field is filled for only some rows; it gives once, few, many or a size class.

v_gene	len	d_gene	j_gene	abundance	CDR3aa	CDR3nt
TRBV5-1	10	NA	TRBJ1-5	many	CASSFQPQHF	TGCGCCAGCAGCTTCCAGCCCCAGCATTTT
TRBV5-1	16	NA	TRBJ1-3	many	CASSLDSPYSGNTIYF	TGCGCCAGCAGCTTGGATTCGCCTTACTCTGGAAACACCATATATTTT
TRBV12-5	16	TRBD1	TRBJ2-1	medium-sized	CASGLGALGGGDEQFF	TGTGCTAGTGGTTTGGGGGCCCTAGGGGGCGGCGATGAGCAGTTCTTC
TRBV5-1	14	NA	TRBJ2-1	many	CASSLRAAYNEQFF	TGCGCCAGCAGCCTTAGGGCTGCCTACAATGAGCAGTTCTTC
TRBV5-1	17	TRBD2	TRBJ2-3	many	CASSSTSGGAVVDTQYF	TGCGCCAGCAGCTCGACTAGCGGGGGGGCAGTCGTAGATACGCAGTATTTT
TRBV3-1	18	TRBD2	TRBJ2-2	few	CATSPGLAGVSNTGELFF	TGTGCCACCTCCCCCGGACTAGCGGGGGTCTCGAACACCGGGGAGCTGTTTTTT
TRBV7-9	15	NA	TRBJ1-2	many	CASSPPRADRYGYTF	TGTGCCAGCAGCCCCCCCAGGGCCGACCGATATGGCTACACCTTC
TRBV7-6	19	TRBD2	TRBJ2-3	many	CASSPPRGASGGSTDTQYF	TGTGCCAGCAGCCCACCACGCGGGGCTAGCGGGGGGAGCACAGATACGCAGTATTTT
TRBV3-1	14	NA	TRBJ2-2	many	CASSTRGGTGELFF	TGTGCCAGCAGCACTCGGGGTGGAACCGGGGAGCTGTTTTTT
TRBV5-1	13	NA	TRBJ2-5	medium-sized	CASSFGGRETQYF	TGCGCCAGCAGCTTCGGGGGTCGGGAGACCCAGTACTTC
TRBV18	13	TRBD1	TRBJ2-5	medium-sized	CASSPRTGETQYF	TGTGCCAGCTCACCACGGACAGGGGAGACCCAGTACTTC
TRBV7-9	11	TRBD1	TRBJ1-1	many	CTGQVNTEAFF	TGTACGGGACAGGTAAACACTGAAGCTTTCTTT
TRBV12-3/TRBV12-4	13	NA	TRBJ2-3	medium-sized	CASSFLLTDTQYF	TGTGCCAGCAGTTTTCTGCTCACAGATACGCAGTATTTT
TRBV10-3	13	NA	TRBJ1-1	medium-sized	CAITQQEGTEAFF	TGTGCCATCACACAACAGGAGGGCACTGAAGCTTTCTTT
TRBV7-2	14	NA	TRBJ2-2	many	CASSFTKDTGELFF	TGTGCCAGCAGCTTCACGAAGGACACCGGGGAGCTGTTTTTT
TRBV20-1	14	TRBD1	TRBJ2-6	medium-sized	CSARTGAGANVLTF	TGCAGTGCTAGGACAGGGGCTGGGGCCAACGTCCTGACTTTC
TRBV2	13	NA	TRBJ2-2	many	CASRKEDTGELFF	TGTGCCAGCAGGAAGGAGGACACCGGGGAGCTGTTTTTT
TRBV3-1	17	NA	TRBJ2-2	once	CACSQRVGLPNTGELFF	TGTGCCTGCTCCCAGAGAGTCGGACTCCCGAACACCGGGGAGCTGTTTTTT
TRBV28	15	TRBD1	TRBJ2-5	medium-sized	CASSFPGQGGETQYF	TGTGCCAGCAGTTTTCCGGGACAGGGAGGAGAGACCCAGTACTTC
TRBV6-5	14	NA	TRBJ1-2	medium-sized	CASSYNVRSYGYTF	TGTGCCAGCAGTTATAATGTGCGGAGCTATGGCTACACCTTC
TRBV2	14	TRBD1	TRBJ1-2	many	CASSEARQGSGYTF	TGTGCCAGCAGTGAGGCGAGACAGGGATCTGGCTACACCTTC
TRBV2	15	NA	TRBJ1-5	many	CASSEDTAGNQPQHF	TGTGCCAGCAGTGAAGATACCGCAGGGAATCAGCCCCAGCATTTT
TRBV5-6	16	TRBD1	TRBJ2-2	medium-sized	CASSISGTGPTGELFF	TGTGCCAGCAGCATCTCCGGGACAGGGCCTACCGGGGAGCTGTTTTTT
TRBV10-3	16	TRBD2	TRBJ2-3	medium-sized	CAISGSSGGYTDTQYF	TGTGCCATCAGTGGCTCTAGCGGGGGTTACACAGATACGCAGTATTTT
TRBV20-1	11	NA	TRBJ2-7	many	CSANINYEQYF	TGCAGTGCAAACATCAACTACGAGCAGTACTTC
TRBV20-1	11	NA	TRBJ2-5	medium-sized	CSVAYQETQYF	TGCAGTGTGGCGTACCAAGAGACCCAGTACTTC
TRBV5-1	16	TRBD2	TRBJ2-3	many	CASSLPLAGDADTQYF	TGCGCCAGCAGTTTACCCTTAGCGGGGGACGCAGATACGCAGTATTTT
TRBV20-1	16	NA	TRBJ1-5	medium-sized	CSATELGVPRAGPQHF	TGCAGTGCGACCGAATTGGGGGTACCGCGGGCAGGGCCCCAGCATTTT
TRBV20-1	15	NA	TRBJ1-1	many	CSAMERAGANTEAFF	TGCAGTGCTATGGAGCGAGCGGGGGCGAACACTGAAGCTTTCTTT
TRBV14	16	NA	TRBJ2-5	medium-sized	CASSQGAASFWETQYF	TGTGCCAGCAGCCAAGGGGCGGCCTCATTCTGGGAGACCCAGTACTTC
TRBV5-5	14	NA	TRBJ2-2	NA	CAISLGLLTGELFF	TGTGCCATCAGCCTCGGGCTCCTCACCGGGGAGCTGTTTTTT
TRBV7-2	13	NA	TRBJ2-1	many	CASSRTGLGEQFF	TGTGCCAGCAGCCGAACAGGGTTAGGTGAGCAGTTCTTC
TRBV24-1	11	NA	TRBJ2-2	medium-sized	CATRRTGELFF	TGTGCCACCAGGCGCACCGGGGAGCTGTTTTTT
TRBV5-1	16	NA	TRBJ2-5	medium-sized	CASSSGGRGSQETQYF	TGCGCCAGCAGCTCCGGCGGGCGGGGTTCCCAAGAGACCCAGTACTTC
TRBV9	14	NA	TRBJ2-1	medium-sized	CASSVATGPNEQFF	TGTGCCAGCAGCGTAGCTACCGGGCCCAATGAGCAGTTCTTC
TRBV6-4	12	NA	TRBJ2-3	medium-sized	CASSDVTDTQYF	TGTGCCAGCAGTGACGTGACAGATACGCAGTATTTT
TRBV4-2	17	TRBD2	TRBJ2-3	many	CASSQGGTSGTTDTQYF	TGTGCCAGCAGCCAGGGGGGGACTAGCGGGACCACAGATACGCAGTATTTT
TRBV6-5	15	TRBD1	TRBJ2-2	many	CASSLGQGAPGELFF	TGTGCCAGCAGTTTGGGACAGGGTGCACCCGGGGAGCTGTTTTTT
TRBV20-1	14	NA	TRBJ1-4	medium-sized	CSALQGGTNEKLFF	TGCAGTGCCCTGCAGGGTGGTACTAATGAAAAACTGTTTTTT
TRBV13	16	NA	TRBJ2-3	many	CASSPLRETTTDTQYF	TGTGCCAGCAGCCCCCTCCGGGAAACCACCACAGATACGCAGTATTTT
TRBV5-6	15	TRBD1	TRBJ1-5	many	CASSLSGGGNQPQHF	TGTGCCAGCAGCCTCTCAGGGGGAGGCAATCAGCCCCAGCATTTT
TRBV7-2	15	TRBD1	TRBJ2-5	many	CASSFPTGRQETQYF	TGTGCCAGCAGCTTCCCGACAGGGCGCCAAGAGACCCAGTACTTC
TRBV18	14	NA	TRBJ2-3	many	CASSPDLSTDTQYF	TGTGCCAGCTCACCGGACTTAAGCACAGATACGCAGTATTTT
TRBV13	14	NA	TRBJ2-5	many	CASSPSPWVETQYF	TGTGCCAGCAGCCCAAGCCCATGGGTGGAGACCCAGTACTTC
TRBV6-5	15	TRBD2	TRBJ2-1	many	CASSWGGTGGGEQFF	TGTGCCAGCTCCTGGGGGGGGACCGGTGGAGGGGAGCAGTTCTTC
TRBV6-2/TRBV6-3	11	NA	TRBJ2-7	medium-sized	CASSENYEQYF	TGTGCCAGCAGTGAGAACTACGAGCAGTACTTC
TRBV27	14	TRBD1	TRBJ1-2	many	CASSLRGRSVGYTF	TGTGCCAGCAGCCTCAGGGGGCGATCGGTTGGCTACACCTTC
TRBV29-1	15	NA	TRBJ1-2	many	CSVGKLEVTNYGYTF	TGCAGCGTCGGAAAGTTAGAGGTGACTAACTATGGCTACACCTTC
TRBV18	13	NA	TRBJ2-5	many	CASSRAGVETQYF	TGTGCCAGCTCACGCGCCGGGGTGGAGACCCAGTACTTC
TRBV4-3	19	TRBD2	TRBJ2-2	many	CASSTGSTSGGLQVGELFF	TGCGCCAGCAGCACAGGCTCGACTAGCGGGGGGCTTCAGGTCGGGGAGCTGTTTTTT
TRBV5-1	15	NA	TRBJ2-3	medium-sized	CASTAVARDADTQYF	TGCGCCAGCACGGCCGTCGCTAGGGACGCAGATACGCAGTATTTT
TRBV7-2	13	NA	TRBJ2-1	many	CASSLVARVEQFF	TGTGCCAGCAGCTTAGTCGCTCGGGTCGAGCAGTTCTTC